This T cell receptor beta chain was profiled in a study of blood T cell repertoires in COVID-19. As for the study in general: Samples taken during acute and convalescent COVID-19 were collected in the United States, Italy and Spain. PBMCs, B-cell-depleted T cells, or T cells were the source of the cDNA or gDNA that made up the material.

In the study's own analysis: Using reference gene primer amplification, nucleated cell counts were estimated. Generated by immunoSEQ multiplex PCR, the TCRdb table keeps only in-frame clones and is missing some. That table supplies the V and J calls and clone size; D and trimming were determined from the DNA. Counted here are approximately 150,000 clones, around four fifths occurring once; the ten biggest clones make up approximately 2%. Sequenced sample: peripheral blood. This TCR was sampled from a woman of 80 years or more with acute or convalescent COVID-19.

The CDR3 loop reads CASSSGMGHNEQFF. CDR3 nucleotide sequence: TGTGCCAGCAGCTCGGGGATGGGTCACAATGAGCAGTTCTTC. V gene TRBV11-3 combines with J gene TRBJ2-1; D possibly corresponds to TRBD2 (5 bases). The CDR3 contains 14 residues. CDR1 is SGHNT, CDR2 YENEEA, per germline. Trimming pared 4 bases from V and 5 bases from J, leaving 12 bases between.